This T cell receptor (beta chain) is drawn from a study of sequential checkpoint blockade in melanoma (dated by TCRdb to between 2019 and 2020). For the study in its entirety: Patients were randomized 1:1 to first-line nivolumab followed by ipilimumab (arm A) or ipilimumab followed by nivolumab (arm B). Both trial sequences were followed by maintenance nivolumab.

TCRbeta CDR3 regions were immunosequenced from genomic DNA with the immunoSEQ Assay. Prior to high-throughput sequencing, genomic DNA was amplified by bias-controlled multiplex PCR. Under the source paper's analysis protocol: To quantify the absolute abundance of each unique TCRbeta CDR3 region, the sequences were collapsed and filtered. Clonality, defined as 1 minus Pielou's evenness, was calculated using productive rearrangements only. A previously published method was used to identify clones with significantly greater frequencies in on-treatment samples than in baseline samples. The clones in this table, taken by TCRdb from immuneACCESS, are in-frame only. Not every clone is retained; where verified, under half of the shortfall comes from an unresolved V gene, and the cause of the rest is unknown. The DNA gave D and trimming, while V, J and clone size come from that table. Present in this sample are approximately 9,000 clones, roughly 73% of which were seen just once. More than 11% of the sample is in the top ten clones.

From V the trimming removes 0 bases and from J it removes 1 base, while the gene matches leave 6 bases of the junction unaccounted for. Per the germline V gene, SGHDT is the CDR1 and YYEEEE is the CDR2. The cysteine opens and the phenylalanine closes a CDR3 of 16 amino acids. Just CDR3 DNA is preserved here, 48 bases in frame from base 1. The sample's treatment or condition label, in plain terms: randomized to nivolumab then ipilimumab (arm A) or the reverse (arm B). None of the trial patients had been given prior DNA-damaging chemotherapy. Live CD3+CD8+ cells negative for CD19 and CD56 were sorted from thawed PBMCs on a FACS Aria II flow cytometer. Samples came from patients with melanoma in CheckMate 064, a randomized, open-label phase II trial of sequential checkpoint blockade. Peripheral blood mononuclear cells were obtained through leukapheresis, purified using Ficoll-Paque, and frozen in human serum containing about 10% DMSO. Right after sorting, the blood CD3+CD8+ cells were verified to be >95% pure, and DNA extraction followed.

Beyond this particular receptor, the publication reports: Validation of the response-prediction model combining TCR metrics and mutation burden is needed in larger, independent patient cohorts.

On this clone: There is no known antigen for this receptor. No much larger clone is present one base from it, and per-base qualities are unavailable.

This chain joins TRBV5-6 to TRBJ1-1, and TRBD1 aligns with 7 junction nucleotides. Sequences were derived from CD8+ T cells sorted from blood (inferred from file names), sampled from a patient given nivolumab and ipilimumab in sequence. The source is a human donor with melanoma. CDR3 protein: CASSLGQGLTNTEAFF. At the DNA level, the sequence is TGTGCCAGCAGCTTGGGACAGGGTTTGACGAACACTGAAGCTTTCTTT.